This T cell receptor (beta chain) is from a study of blood T cells in healthy people across ages (dated by TCRdb to 2014 to 2015). Background on the whole study: Template switching captured roughly one uniquely barcoded TCR beta cDNA molecule per two T cells in model experiments. Using the same blood draw, the study looked at two additional independent replicas of 1 million unique cDNA reads for two donors, one aged 18 to 30 and the other aged 80 or older. Four age groups were formed from the donors: young (average around 15 years), middle-aged (more than 35), aged (approximately 60) and long-lived (about 75). Age-related changes in TCR beta repertoire diversity were measured in the study by deep sequencing normalized with unique cDNA molecular identifiers. To avoid experimental bias, donors of different ages were spread randomly across the sequencing lanes.

Summary of the overall study and its limitations: Because donor CMV infection status was unknown, age-related changes in expanded clonotypes were potentially confounded. Compared with the aged group, more naive CD4+ T cells, fewer expanded clones and increased TCR diversity were shown by the long-lived group, suggesting age selection. There was a strong correlation between observed TCR beta diversity and the percentage of naive T cells measured by flow cytometry. Since profiling was done on bulk unsorted PBMCs, naive and antigen-experienced compartments could not be conclusively compared. As age increased, observed TCR beta diversity per million T cells dropped in a roughly linear way, and a significant reduction was already evident by age 40. Estimates of total diversity based on one million sequenced T cells were regarded as lower bounds and as underestimates.

The germline V gene encodes CDR1 SGDLS and CDR2 YYNGEE. The CDR3, cysteine through phenylalanine, is 13 amino acids long. Of the read, only the CDR3 DNA is kept; its 39 bases are in frame from base 1. V and J are truncated by 3 bases and 8 bases respectively, leaving an intervening sequence of 14 bases. In the case of this clonotype: This clone's antigen is unknown. The sample holds no much larger clone one base away, and base qualities are not on file.

The method behind the library was 5' RACE. Data came from an Illumina HiSeq 2500. A second 7 to 11 cycle PCR used a sample-barcoded 5' primer and a J-beta primer mix. Each TCR beta cDNA molecule received a unique molecular identifier from a template-switch 5' adaptor carrying 12 random nucleotides. Each sample yielded at least 3 million CDR3-containing paired-end reads. First-strand cDNA was synthesized from all RNA with the Mint cDNA synthesis kit, primed by a TRBC-specific oligonucleotide. After uracil-DNA glycosylase treatment, a first 18-cycle PCR used universal primers M1SS and BC2_uni_R on all cDNA. On the authors' methods: Each sample was normalized by randomly selecting 1 million high-quality reads, each carrying a distinct molecular identifier. Instead of being binned into consensus sequences, reads that shared molecular identifiers were thrown out. MiTCR, set to a Q25 quality threshold and the strictest error-elimination algorithm, was used for CDR3 identification, clonotype clustering and error correction. A nonparametric unseen species model with Euler transformation was used to estimate a lower bound on total TCR beta diversity. TCRdb reprocessed the public reads (quality trimming at Q25 with fastp, clone calling with MiXCR) and kept in-frame beta chains. Entries are consolidated by CDR3 protein sequence, retaining the most common genes and DNA. The V and J calls here are based on TCRdb, not the publication. For this sample the table gives roughly 2 million distinct CDR3 sequences, of which just under 50% were detected only once. The ten largest clonotypes hold around 2.1% of the sample.

The approximately 39 donors, aged 6 to 90 years, were systemically healthy Caucasian individuals from Russia. Ten milliliters of peripheral blood were drawn from each donor into EDTA-treated Vacutainer tubes. Ficoll-Paque density-gradient centrifugation was used to isolate PBMCs, with at least 7 million obtained per sample. Total RNA, at least 6 micrograms per sample, was extracted from PBMCs with Trizol reagent. For every donor, flow cytometry on a PBMC aliquot measured the percentage of naive CD45RAhigh/CD27high T cells. This clonotype was obtained from a woman between 40 and 50 years old in good health. Recombination connected TRBV9 to TRBJ1-2; TRBD1 is possibly the D segment (5 matching bases). Material: blood. CDR3 sequence: CASSGGEGGGYTF. The sequence in DNA is TGTGCCAGCAGCGGGGGGGAGGGCGGCGGCTACACCTTC.